The 6 T cell receptor beta chains reported below all come from one sample, sequenced in a study of graft-versus-host responses after intestinal transplantation. Clones were read by immunoSEQ multiplex PCR, and TCRdb kept only the in-frame ones, dropping some. The sample lists 40,000 to 55,000 clones, less than 85% seen once, with around 0.48% in the top ten. What these receptors recognize is not known. The sequences come from unstimulated CD4+ T cells sorted from spleen or lymph node cells, collected before transplant. Receptors were obtained from a human donor who was the organ donor for an intestinal transplant.

The J gene is TRBJ2-7, the V gene TRBV2, with D perhaps matching TRBD2 (7 bases). V was cut by 3 bases and J by 1 base, with 16 bases left in between. Germline lookup yields CDR1 SNHLY and CDR2 FYNNEI. The CDR3 consists of 16 residues. The CDR3 loop is CASSEGAGALSYEQYF. The CDR3 bases are TGTGCCAGCAGTGAGGGGGCGGGAGCCCTATCCTACGAGCAGTACTTC.

As regards this clone: One end of the junction is discordant with germline, which a read error may explain. The V and J genes are TRBV6-5 and TRBJ2-1, with a weak D call TRBD2 (5 bases). CDR1 and CDR2 (germline): MNHEY, SVGAGI. This CDR3 region has 13 residues. This CDR3 is CASSYLPLVTGVF. DNA of the CDR3: TGTGCCAGCAGTTACCTTCCGCTAGTCACCGGGGTCTTC.

V and J are TRBV7-9 and TRBJ2-5, with D possibly TRBD1 on 5 matching bases. Germline V lookup: CDR1 SEHNR, CDR2 FQNEAQ (reference sequence). Trimming removed 5 bases from V and 2 bases from J, with 15 bases in between. The CDR3 is 15 amino acids. The CDR3, as DNA: TGTGCCAGCAGCCCCGCAGGGTTAGGGCAAGAGACCCAGTACTTC. It is translated as CASSPAGLGQETQYF.

This chain links TRBV19 with TRBJ1-1; no definite D call. Germline CDR1 is LNHDA and CDR2 is SQIVND (reference sequence). The CDR3 is 13 amino acids. Trimming removed 0 bases from V and 7 bases from J, with 9 bases in between. The CDR3 DNA reads TGTGCCAGTAGTATAGATCTGACGATTGAAGCTTTCTTT. Translation gives CASSIDLTIEAFF.

This chain joins TRBV19 and TRBJ1-4; the match to TRBD1 covers 7 bases. The germline gives CDR1 LNHDA, CDR2 SQIVND (reference sequence). Losses at the gene ends were 7 bases for V and 5 bases for J; bases not matched to a gene: 10. The CDR3 extends over 15 amino acids. DNA for the CDR3: TGTGCCAGTACCGACAGGGTTACGGGAAATGAAAAACTGTTTTTT. It codes for CASTDRVTGNEKLFF.

The chain links TRBV1 to TRBJ2-7. TRBV1 is classified as a pseudogene. The CDR3 contains 14 residues. Here the CDR3 reads CTSSQDTHSYEQYF. The CDR3 DNA reads as TGCACCAGCAGCCAAGATACCCACTCCTACGAGCAGTACTTC.